This T cell receptor beta chain was found in a study of beta chain features in type 1 diabetes. As every portion of the isolated RNA was reverse transcribed, the sequencing read expressed TCRB transcripts. Sequencing was performed with immunoSEQ multiplex PCR; in TCRdb, only in-frame clones are kept and a portion is missing. The table includes about 270,000 clones, 14% detected once. Per germline, CDR1 SNHLY and CDR2 FYNNEI. The V gene lost 1 base and the J gene lost 2 bases, with 11 bases spanning the gap. The CDR3 spans 15 residues. This receptor was identified in a woman aged 35 to 49 in good health. The sequenced sample consisted of naive CD4+ T cells from blood. The V call is TRBV2, the J call TRBJ2-5; perhaps TRBD2 as D (5 bases). The CDR3 DNA follows: TGTGCCAGCAGTGAAGATAGCGTACTACAAGAGACCCAGTACTTC. Translating gives CASSEDSVLQETQYF.